Listed below are T cell receptor beta chains from one sample, sequenced in a study of CD8 T cell repertoires and HIV-1 epitope variants. Sequenced by immunoSEQ multiplex PCR; TCRdb stores in-frame clones only, minus some. The table records fewer than 4,500 clones, roughly 74% of them present only once. Their antigens remain unidentified. Source material: cultured CD8+ T cells derived from PBMCs. All receptors derive from a male donor with HIV. CDR3s include the opening cysteine and the closing phenylalanine or tryptophan. D genes are given only for firm matches. Clone size is shown for a subset of rows, as once, few, many or a class of expanded clone.

V gene	clone size	D gene	CDR3 length	J gene	CDR3 protein	CDR3 DNA
TRBV9	NA	NA	16	TRBJ1-1	CASSVADGMMNTEAFF	TGTGCCAGCAGCGTAGCTGATGGGATGATGAACACTGAAGCTTTCTTT
TRBV5-4	few	NA	16	TRBJ1-2	CASSLAGGPGGYGYTF	TGTGCCAGCAGCTTGGCCGGCGGCCCGGGGGGCTATGGCTACACCTTC
TRBV6-6	NA	NA	14	TRBJ2-7	CASSPGAITYEQYF	TGTGCCAGCAGCCCCGGGGCGATTACCTACGAGCAGTACTTC
TRBV6-6	NA	TRBD1	15	TRBJ2-5	CASSKRQGGEETQYF	TGTGCCAGCAGTAAAAGACAGGGGGGAGAGGAGACCCAGTACTTC
TRBV7-6	NA	NA	15	TRBJ2-5	CASRKDPGSQETQYF	TGTGCCAGCAGAAAGGACCCGGGATCGCAAGAGACCCAGTACTTC
TRBV28	NA	NA	12	TRBJ2-7	CASSLGAYEQYF	TGTGCCAGCAGTTTGGGAGCCTACGAGCAGTACTTC
TRBV6-5	NA	NA	15	TRBJ1-1	CASSYSQWVRTEAFF	TGTGCCAGCAGTTACTCACAGTGGGTTCGGACTGAAGCTTTCTTT
TRBV4-1	NA	TRBD1	20	TRBJ2-5	CASSPHDGTGGDLDEETQYF	TGCGCCAGCAGCCCGCACGACGGGACAGGGGGTGATTTGGATGAAGAGACCCAGTACTTC
TRBV4-1	hyperexpanded	NA	16	TRBJ1-2	CASSQDPPDLDYGYTF	TGCGCCAGCAGCCAAGATCCCCCAGACTTGGACTATGGCTACACCTTC
TRBV5-1	NA	NA	14	TRBJ1-1	CASSLDRANTEAFF	TGCGCCAGCAGCTTGGACAGGGCGAACACTGAAGCTTTCTTT
TRBV5-6	NA	NA	12	TRBJ1-1	CASSLGMAEAFF	TGTGCCAGCAGCTTGGGTATGGCTGAAGCTTTCTTT